The clone carrying this TCR beta chain has more than one count but fewer than ten. This record comes from a study of blood T cell repertoires in COVID-19. On the study more broadly: Researchers got acute and convalescent COVID-19 samples from the United States, Italy and Spain. In each case, the material was cDNA or gDNA derived from T cells, B-cell-depleted T cells, or PBMCs.

Authors' data handling: Counts of nucleated cells, estimated from reference gene primer amplification, were obtained. Measured with immunoSEQ multiplex PCR; TCRdb has only the in-frame clones, and not every one. From that table come the V and J calls and clone size; the DNA was used to work out D and trimming. The sample contains 20,000 to 25,000 clones, 75% to 90% of which appear only once. The sequenced sample consisted of peripheral blood. The sequence was obtained from a woman of 80 years or more with acute or convalescent COVID-19.

CDR3 nucleotide sequence: TGTGCCAGCAGCCTTGACAAGAATCAGCCCCAGCATTTT. This codes for CASSLDKNQPQHF. V usage is TRBV3-1 (or the pseudogene TRBV3-2) and J usage is TRBJ1-5, with unresolved D. V lost 4 bases and J lost 4, with 8 bases in between. Germline CDR1 reads LGHDT; CDR2 reads YNNKEL (reference sequence). The CDR3 is 13 residues long.